The 10 T cell receptor beta chains reported below all come from one sample, sequenced in a study of blood T cell repertoires in COVID-19. The assay was immunoSEQ multiplex PCR, and TCRdb's table has in-frame clones only and misses some. The repertoire has 150,000 or so clones, over 75% of them found once; the top ten carry 6% to 7.5%. Sequenced: PBMCs or T cells enriched from blood (not recorded which). Receptors originate from a woman between 45 and 60 years old who had recovered from COVID-19.

The chain recombines TRBV19 with TRBJ1-2; TRBD1 agrees at 7 bases. Germline assignment: CDR1 LNHDA and CDR2 SQIVND (reference sequence). V shed 8 bases and J 3 bases; nucleotides not matched to a gene: 12. The CDR3 extends over 15 amino acids. CDR3 residues: CASRSLGQSHYGYTF. The DNA of the CDR3 is TGTGCCAGTCGCTCGCTGGGACAGAGCCACTATGGCTACACCTTC.

This rearrangement joins TRBV5-5 to TRBJ2-5; 8 nucleotides align to TRBD1. Germline CDR1 and CDR2: SGHKS and YYEKEE (reference sequence). The CDR3 runs to 15 residues. The J segment lost 4 bases and the V segment lost 3 bases, leaving 8 bases of the junction unmatched. The CDR3 region has the DNA TGTGCCAGCAGCTCCCGGGACAGGCCCCCAGAGACCCAGTACTTC. Amino acid sequence: CASSSRDRPPETQYF.

This clone was seen just once. CDR3 sequence: CASSPLGQTQETQYF. The CDR3, as DNA: TGTGCCAGCTCACCTTTAGGACAGACTCAAGAGACCCAGTACTTC. The chain joins TRBV18 to TRBJ2-5; weak D call: TRBD1 (6 bases). V was pared by 3 bases and J by 2 bases, with 13 bases between. The CDR3 sequence is 15 residues long. Germline V CDR1 and CDR2: KGHSH, LQKENI. Together with reference TRBV18 and TRBJ2-5, the CDR3 gives the full variable domain: NAGVMQNPRHLVRRRGQEARLRCSPMKGHSHVYWYRQLPEEGLKFMVYLQKENIIDESGMPKERFSAEFPKEGPSILRIQQVVRGDSAAYFCASSPLGQTQETQYFGPGTRLLVL.

The chain employs TRBV5-4 and TRBJ2-7, with 8 bases matching TRBD1. J lost 4 bases, V lost 3 bases, and 9 bases had no gene match. Germline loops: CDR1 SGHNT, CDR2 YYREEE (reference sequence). The CDR3 is 15 residues long. DNA of the CDR3: TGTGCCAGCAGCTCGAGAGGACAGGGCCTATACGAGCAGTACTTC. Translated: CASSSRGQGLYEQYF.

This chain connects TRBV3-1 (or the pseudogene TRBV3-2) to TRBJ1-6, with TRBD1 identical over 8 bases. Trimming removed 5 bases from V and 10 bases from J; junction bases left unmatched: 10. CDR1 and CDR2 from the germline V gene are LGHDT and YNNKEL (reference sequence). This CDR3 comprises 15 residues. CDR3 in DNA: TGTGCCAGCAGCGGCCGGACAGGGTTGTTGTCACCCCTCCACTTT. Protein sequence: CASSGRTGLLSPLHF.

In the case of this clone: The same CDR3 arises from other DNA sequences in this sample as well. The chain has TRBV5-5 and TRBJ2-1; TRBD2 matches 8 bases. With V trimmed by 4 bases and J by 3 bases, 6 bases remained unmatched. CDR3 length equals 15 residues. The germline CDR1 and CDR2 sequences are SGHKS and YYEKEE (reference sequence). As DNA, the CDR3 is TGTGCCAGCAGCCCCGGGCTAGCGGGCTACAATGAGCAGTTCTTC. Translation: CASSPGLAGYNEQFF.

The chain carries TRBV20-1 and TRBJ1-4, with D perhaps TRBD1 (6 bases). CDR1 and CDR2 (germline): DFQATT, SNEGSKA (reference sequence). V was pared by 3 bases and J by 4 bases, with 15 bases between. The CDR3 is made up of 15 amino acids. Here the CDR3 reads CSASPAGALNEKLFF. In nucleotides, the CDR3 is TGCAGTGCTAGTCCTGCAGGGGCCCTTAATGAAAAACTGTTTTTT.

The chain carries TRBV10-3 and TRBJ1-1; 10 nucleotides align to TRBD1. Trimming took 6 bases from V and 0 from J; bases not matched to a gene: 7. This CDR3 has 16 residues. Per the germline V gene, CDR1 is ENHRY and CDR2 is SYGVKD. Here the CDR3 reads CAIRTGGAGLNTEAFF. The CDR3 DNA is TGTGCCATCAGGACAGGGGGCGCGGGGTTGAACACTGAAGCTTTCTTT.

The chain uses TRBV7-9 and TRBJ1-4; TRBD1 matches at 8 bases. This CDR3 spans 17 amino acids. The V segment lost 5 bases and the J segment 7 bases; nucleotides outside the gene matches: 15. The germline CDR1 and CDR2 sequences are SEHNR and FQNEAQ (reference sequence). The CDR3 region has the DNA TGTGCCAGCAGCCTTACGGTAACCGGGACAGGCGGTGAAAAACTGTTTTTT. It translates to CASSLTVTGTGGEKLFF.

This chain connects TRBV10-3 to TRBJ2-3, with 9 nucleotides matching TRBD2. CDR3 length: 15 amino acids. CDR1 is ENHRY, CDR2 SYGVKD, per germline. V was clipped by 6 bases and J by 5 bases; unmatched bases: 9. CDR3 in amino acids: CAIRKIAGELDTQYF. The CDR3 region has the DNA TGTGCCATCAGGAAAATAGCGGGAGAGCTAGATACGCAGTATTTT.